This T cell receptor (beta chain) was identified in a study of high-grade serous ovarian cancer treatment subgroups (TCRdb year 2021). In terms of the full investigation: On average, sequencing produced roughly 14,000 reads and about 7,600 unique TCR beta rearrangements for each sample. A cohort of roughly 30 patients was included: approximately ten with no residual disease after primary surgery (R0), approximately ten who were excellent NACT responders, and approximately ten who were poor NACT responders. Under a laparoscopic triage algorithm, patients with high-grade serous ovarian cancer were grouped by complete gross resection or by neoadjuvant chemotherapy response, and the study profiled the TCR beta repertoires of these patients. One primary tumor sample and two metastatic tumor samples were collected from each patient, for a total of over 85 samples.

Overall study results and their limits: The TCR repertoire analyses centered on CDR3, leaving CDR1 and CDR2 unanalyzed. TCR clonal relatedness was found to be positively correlated with neoantigen level and, by trend, with copy number variation and mutation load derived from whole-genome sequencing. Bulk tumor TCR sequencing lacked spatial information, limiting insight into HGSC tumor complexity and diversity. Repertoire similarity ranging from about 0.095 to 0.79 was observed between tumors from the same patient, whereas almost no similarity was observed between different patients.

The tumor samples were collected prior to definitive surgery or chemotherapy. Genomic DNA was extracted by the MD Anderson Biospecimen Extraction Resource, and TCR sequencing was done by the MD Anderson Cancer Genomics Laboratory. Worth noting for this clone: What antigen it recognizes has not been identified. Within one base of it there is no much larger clone, and no base qualities were kept.

The CDR3 holds 13 amino acids from the cysteine to the phenylalanine. Only the CDR3 portion is preserved as DNA: 39 bases, with reading frame beginning at the first base. V loses 3 bases at its end and J loses 2 bases; junction bases beyond the gene matches: 3. CDR1 and CDR2, per the germline V gene, are SQVTM and ANQGSEA. The 100 or so tumor samples were subjected to high-throughput TCR profiling using ImmunoSEQ. In the authors' own workflow: The repertoire diversity metrics included richness (unique productive sequences), clonality, evenness and relatedness, and the Bhattacharyya coefficient was used to measure similarity between samples. A sensitivity analysis excluded TCRs with fewer than two reads and gave consistent conclusions. TCRdb holds this immuneACCESS table with in-frame rearrangements only. Some clones are missing; in checked studies, unresolved V genes explain under half, and the rest has no known cause. Clone size and V and J calls were adopted from that table, with D and trimming inferred from the DNA. For this sample there are almost 4,500 clones; roughly 76% appear just once. Just over 5.5% of the sample is in the top ten clones.

The receptor's source is a human donor with high-grade serous ovarian cancer. Recombination linked TRBV29-1 to TRBJ1-2; TRBD1 agrees with 7 junctional bases. The source material was tumor tissue. The nucleotide sequence is given as TGCAGCGTTGAGGGACAGAGAAACTATGGCTACACCTTC. It encodes CSVEGQRNYGYTF.